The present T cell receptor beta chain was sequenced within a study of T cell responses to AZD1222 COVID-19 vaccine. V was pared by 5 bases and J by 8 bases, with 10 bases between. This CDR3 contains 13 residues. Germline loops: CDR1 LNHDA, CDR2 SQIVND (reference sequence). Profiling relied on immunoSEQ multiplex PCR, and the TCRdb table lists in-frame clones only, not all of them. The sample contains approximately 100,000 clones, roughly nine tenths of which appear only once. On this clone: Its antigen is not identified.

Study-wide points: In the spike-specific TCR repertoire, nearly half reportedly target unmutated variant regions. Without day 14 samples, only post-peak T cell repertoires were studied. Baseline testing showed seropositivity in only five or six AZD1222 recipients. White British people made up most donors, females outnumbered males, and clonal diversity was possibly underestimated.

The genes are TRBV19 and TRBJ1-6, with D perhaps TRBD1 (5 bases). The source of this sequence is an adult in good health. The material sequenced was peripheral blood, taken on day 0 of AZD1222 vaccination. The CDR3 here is CASSRGGYSPLHF. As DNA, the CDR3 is TGTGCCAGTAGTCGCGGGGGGTATTCACCCCTCCACTTT.